This T cell receptor beta chain was captured by sequencing in a study of metastatic and nonmetastatic thyroid tumors. Regarding the study as a whole: It was reportedly found that TCR beta diversity was significantly higher in malignant thyroid tumors than in benign nodules, a difference seen in both blood and tumor samples.

All patients were untreated before thyroid surgery. CDR1 and CDR2 from the germline V gene are SEHNR and FQNEAQ (reference sequence). The ends lost 3 bases at V and 8 bases at J; junction bases unmatched: 8. The CDR3 totals 15 residues. TCRdb recomputed clones from the PCR reads via MiXCR. This table has about 37,000 clones, about 30% appearing once. This clone was observed at least ten times. Antigen: not known. The clonotype originates from a male donor with papillary thyroid cancer or a benign thyroid nodule (not recorded which). Some clones in this sample may be carry-over from other donors' samples. The specimen sequenced was blood. V usage is TRBV7-9 and J usage is TRBJ2-1, with 9 bases aligning to TRBD2. This CDR3 reads CASSLSAGGSDEQFF. The CDR3 DNA reads as TGTGCCAGCAGCTTGTCGGCGGGAGGGTCGGATGAGCAGTTCTTC.